The 16 T cell receptor delta chains presented below share a single source sample, sequenced in a study of γδ T cells in repeated Plasmodium falciparum infection. TCRdb used CATT to re-call clones from the multiplex PCR reads. Here the sample spans roughly 90,000 delta-chain clones, under 1.5% being singletons. Vgamma9/Vdelta2+ and Vdelta2-negative gammadelta T cells were flow-sorted from PBMC for bulk sequencing. The source material was gamma-delta T cells from blood. The receptors shown here come from a pool of human donors (malaria-infected and uninfected, not separated).

This clone was counted many times. TCRdb's protein, taken from a much larger clone, differs from this DNA's translation at residue 4, likely owing to a read error; the protein displayed comes from the DNA. The chain combines TRDV2 with TRDJ1, with D hard to call. Trimming took off 5 bases at V and 3 bases at J, with 21 bases between the two ends. The V gene's germline CDR1 is GEAIGNYY and CDR2 EKD. The CDR3 runs to 16 residues. The CDR3, as DNA: TGTGCCTGTGGCCAATGCCGCCCCTCCAAGCCCGATAAACTCATCTTT. As protein: CACGQCRPSKPDKLIF.

About this clone itself: The protein in TCRdb stems from a much larger clone and differs at residue 14 from this DNA's translation, likely a read error; here the protein is translated from the DNA. V is TRDV1 and J is TRDJ1; TRDD2 matches 9 bases. The CDR3 runs to 23 residues. Germline CDR1 is TSWWSYY and CDR2 is QGS. J gave up 0 bases and V 1 base, and 24 bases lay outside the gene matches. In DNA form, the CDR3 reads TGTGCTCTTGGGGAACATTGTTGTAGGCCTTCCTACTCCTGCGGGGGATACACCGATAAACTCATCTTT. Its protein product is CALGEHCCRPSYSCGGYTDKLIF.

This clone was observed many times. Given a far larger clone just one base away, this is likely a sequencing read error. Other nucleotide sequences from this sample produce the same CDR3. This chain joins TRDV2 and TRDJ1, with D tentatively TRDD3 (6 bases). The J gene, missing from TCRdb, was assigned here through DNA to germline matching. CDR1 GEAIGNYY and CDR2 EKD come from the germline V gene. The CDR3 totals 16 residues. V lost 1 base and J 3 bases, leaving 17 bases between the germline ends. The CDR3 bases are TGTGCCTGTGACACGATCTATGGGGGGTACGCCGATAAACTCATCTTT. It translates to CACDTIYGGYADKLIF.

In its sample, this clone was seen a few times. The amino acid sequence in TCRdb belongs to a much larger clone and departs from this DNA's translation at residue 5, likely a sequencing read error; the sequence shown is translated from the DNA. CDR3 nucleotides: TGTGCCTGTGACATGCTGGGGGAAGGTAGCGATAAACTCATCTTT. Protein: CACDMLGEGSDKLIF. The chain links TRDV2 to TRDJ1, with 8 bases identical to TRDD3. TCRdb offers no J gene call, so here the DNA was matched to germline to obtain one. V dropped 2 bases and J dropped 4; count of bases not matched to a gene: 8. The CDR3 is 15 residues long. Looked up from germline, CDR1 is GEAIGNYY and CDR2 is EKD.

This clone rates as medium-sized (0.01 to 0.1%). The chain has TRDV1 and TRDJ1; no reliable D call. CDR1 and CDR2 from the germline V gene are TSWWSYY and QGS. Trimming shortened V by 0 bases and J by 0 bases, and 14 bases separated the two germline ends. The CDR3 is 17 residues long. The CDR3 region has the DNA TGTGCTCTTGGGGAACTAGCACTTGGGCATGACACCGATAAACTCATCTTT. This gives the protein CALGELALGHDTDKLIF.

As to this clone: A far larger clone is one base from this, pointing to a likely read error. Other DNA sequences within the sample encode an identical CDR3. V and J are TRDV1 and TRDJ1; 11 nucleotides agree with TRDD3. No J gene is reported in TCRdb; it was inferred here by comparing the DNA with germline. This CDR3 spans 23 amino acids. Germline V CDR1 and CDR2: TSWWSYY, QGS. The chain's CDR3 is CALGEPGFLSNLLGDIKTDKLIF. The CDR3 coding sequence is TGTGCCCTTGGGGAACCTGGCTTCCTTTCAAACCTACTGGGGGATATAAAAACGGATAAACTCATCTTT.

With respect to this clone: TCRdb attributes to this sequence the protein of a much larger clone, which differs from the DNA translation at residue 11; a read error is likely, and the protein displayed is translated from the DNA. This chain connects TRDV1 to TRDJ1, with 8 nucleotides matching TRDD3. The J gene, left out of TCRdb, was set here by checking the DNA against germline. The CDR3 covers 19 residues. Germline V gene sequence: CDR1 TSWWSYY, CDR2 QGS. Losses at the gene ends were 4 bases for V and 0 bases for J; bases not matched to a gene: 16. The CDR3 loop reads CALGVPKYWGVLYTDKLIF. For the CDR3, the DNA is TGTGCTCTTGGGGTTCCTAAGTACTGGGGGGTACTCTACACCGATAAACTCATCTTT.

This clone was observed a handful of times. A far bigger clonotype differs at one base, so this is likely a read error. Other DNA sequences within the sample encode an identical CDR3. V is TRDV2 and J is TRDJ1, with 7 bases matching TRDD3. Germline V lookup: CDR1 GEAIGNYY, CDR2 EKD. The CDR3 sequence is 20 residues long. CDR3 loop: CACDRGVRELGGFRTDKLIF. As DNA, the CDR3 is TGTGCCTGTGACCGCGGGGTACGTGAGCTAGGGGGATTCCGAACCGACAAACTCATCTTT.

Note on this clone: TCRdb's protein, taken from a much larger clone, differs from this DNA's translation at residue 4, likely owing to a read error; the protein displayed comes from the DNA. The chain has TRDV2 and TRDJ1; TRDD3 is a possible D gene (5 bases). Germline CDR1 GEAIGNYY, CDR2 EKD. The CDR3 is 23 amino acids. The V end was cut by 5 bases, the J end by 0 bases, with 39 bases between. CDR3 bases: TGTGCCTGTGTCGCTTTGGAGCCCCTTACCAACCGTCGGGGAGATGGGAACACCGATAAACTCATCTTT. Residues: CACVALEPLTNRRGDGNTDKLIF.

This clone was counted a few times. TCRdb records a much larger clone's protein for this DNA, with a difference at residue 10 that likely arises from a read error; the protein given is the translation of the DNA. The V call is TRDV2, the J call TRDJ1; D is perhaps TRDD1 (5 bases). Since TCRdb gives no J gene, matching the DNA to germline was used here to assign it. Germline CDR1 reads GEAIGNYY; CDR2 reads EKD. V was clipped by 0 bases and J by 4 bases, with 32 bases between them. This CDR3 region has 21 residues. The CDR3 sequence is CACDTVQGARNFQGEGDKLIF. The CDR3, as DNA: TGTGCCTGTGACACCGTTCAAGGGGCTAGAAATTTCCAGGGCGAGGGCGATAAACTCATCTTT.

As concerns this clone: The protein TCRdb gives is from a much larger clone and does not agree with this DNA's translation at residue 15, likely a read error; the protein shown here comes from the DNA. The chain carries TRDV1 and TRDJ1; D might be TRDD2 or TRDD3, each matching 9 bases. TCRdb records no J gene; here it was assigned by comparing the DNA to germline. Germline lookup yields CDR1 TSWWSYY and CDR2 QGS. This CDR3 spans 20 amino acids. The ends were cut back, 3 bases at V and 3 bases at J, with 29 bases in the middle. The CDR3 sequence: CALGEAFLLGDYDYADKLIF. CDR3 bases: TGTGCTCTTGGGGAGGCCTTCCTACTGGGGGACTACGATTACGCCGATAAACTCATCTTT.

Concerning this clone: It is likely a read error: a sequence one base away is far more abundant. Other DNA sequences in this specimen translate into the identical CDR3. The rearrangement links TRDV1 to TRDJ1, with 7 bases matching TRDD3. The CDR3 spans 22 residues. Germline CDR1 and CDR2: TSWWSYY and QGS. Trimming cost V 4 bases and J 1 base; bases outside gene matches: 27. The CDR3 DNA is TGTGCTCTTGGGGCCCATAAAACTTCCCTACGCACTGGGGCAAGGGGCACCGATAAACTCATCTTT. It is translated as CALGAHKTSLRTGARGTDKLIF.

This clone was detected only a few times. TCRdb's listed protein matches a much larger clone and diverges from this DNA's translation at residue 5, likely through a read error; the protein shown comes from the DNA. The V gene is TRDV1, the J gene TRDJ1; D remains unclear. CDR1 is TSWWSYY and CDR2 is QGS in the germline V gene. This CDR3 region has 15 residues. V was pared by 5 bases and J by 2 bases, with 15 bases between. This CDR3 is CALGFYIEDTDKLIF. In nucleotides, the CDR3 is TGTGCTCTTGGGTTTTATATAGAGGATACCGATAAACTCATCTTT.

About this clone itself: A far larger clone is one nucleotide away, so this likely arose from a read error. This sample also contains other DNA sequences that code for the same CDR3. The chain is built from TRDV2 and TRDJ1; D possibly corresponds to TRDD3 (5 bases). The germline CDR1 and CDR2 sequences are GEAIGNYY and EKD. This CDR3 is 18 amino acids long. The V gene lost 4 bases and the J gene lost 5 bases, with 28 bases spanning the gap. The CDR3 coding sequence is TGTGCCTGTGAAGGAATACGCGAAGGGAAAGCATCCCCAGATAAACTCATCTTT. Its protein is CACEGIREGKASPDKLIF.

This clone appeared a few times. The TCRdb protein comes from a much larger clone and disagrees with this DNA's translation at residue 6, likely due to a read error; the protein given here is derived from the DNA. J is TRDJ1 and V is TRDV1; 9 bases align to TRDD2. The CDR3 length is 20 residues. Germline-derived CDR1 and CDR2 are TSWWSYY and QGS. With 2 bases clipped from V and 6 bases from J, the junction kept 22 bases outside the gene matches. In DNA, the CDR3 is TGTGCTCTTGGGGAAACCTTCCTACAAGGATCCTGGAGGGGGACATATAAACTCATCTTT. It encodes CALGETFLQGSWRGTYKLIF.

This clone was seen more than once but under ten times. The protein recorded in TCRdb matches a much larger clone and deviates from this DNA's translation at residue 5, suggesting a read error; the protein here is obtained by translating the DNA. In DNA form, the CDR3 reads TGTGCTCTTGGGAAACGGGCCCACCCCTCCTCCGATAAACTCATCTTT. Its translation: CALGKRAHPSSDKLIF. This chain connects TRDV1 to TRDJ1; D not resolved. V shed 5 bases and J shed 3 bases, with 19 bases lying between them. The CDR3 spans 16 residues. The germline V gene has CDR1 TSWWSYY and CDR2 QGS.